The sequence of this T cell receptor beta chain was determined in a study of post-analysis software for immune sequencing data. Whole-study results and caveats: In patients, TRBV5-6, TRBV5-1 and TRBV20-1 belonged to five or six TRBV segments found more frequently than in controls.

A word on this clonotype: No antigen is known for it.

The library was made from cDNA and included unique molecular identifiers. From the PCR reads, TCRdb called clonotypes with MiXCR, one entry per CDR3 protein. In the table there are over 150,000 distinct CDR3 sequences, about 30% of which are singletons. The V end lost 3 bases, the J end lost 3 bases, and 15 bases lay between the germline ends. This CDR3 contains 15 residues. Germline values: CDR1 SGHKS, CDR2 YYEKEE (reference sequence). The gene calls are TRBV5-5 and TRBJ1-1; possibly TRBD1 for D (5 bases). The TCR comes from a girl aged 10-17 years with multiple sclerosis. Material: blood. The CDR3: CASSSSPGTHTEAFF. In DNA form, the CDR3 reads TGTGCCAGCAGCTCAAGCCCCGGGACCCACACTGAAGCTTTCTTT.